The TCR beta chain described here comes from a study of CD8 T cells in Susac syndrome. Negative isolation was applied to CD8+ and CD4+ T cells, and FACS enrichment was applied to TEMRA cells. Findings of the study overall: CD4+ T cell repertoires in Susac syndrome lacked clonal expansion.

A quantity of about 0.45 to 1 ug RNA underwent reverse transcription using random hexamers. TCRdb analysed the immunoSEQ multiplex PCR reads with MiXCR anew, one entry per CDR3 protein. The sample consists of 80,000 or so distinct CDR3 sequences, under 95% of them appearing once. Per germline, CDR1 WSHSY and CDR2 SAAADI. This CDR3 region has 18 residues. V lost 5 bases and J lost 0; bases outside the gene matches: 10. In the case of this clonotype: The antigen remains undetermined.

This TCR derives from a human donor with Susac syndrome. This sequence joins TRBV10-2 and TRBJ2-3; 11 nucleotides align to TRBD1. Sequenced: CD4+ T cells from PBMCs. In DNA, the CDR3 is TGCGCCAGCAGTCAGGACAGGGGGCTACCGAATAGCACAGATACGCAGTATTTT. Translating gives CASSQDRGLPNSTDTQYF.